Sequencing of this TCR beta chain was carried out in a study of T cells after somatic rescue of genetic block (dated by TCRdb to about 2020). Looking at the study overall: What the study looked at was long-term robustness, specifically in a T-cell system that came about through somatic rescue of a genetic block in T-cell development.

Regarding this clone: No antigen is known for it. No much larger clonotype is one base removed from it; base qualities were not supplied.

The protocol used for the library was the immunoSEQ multiplex PCR assay. As stored in TCRdb, this immuneACCESS dataset retains in-frame rearrangements with V and J assigned. A fraction of the clones does not appear; measured against another copy, unresolved V genes explain less than half of the discrepancy, and the remainder lacks a known reason. In this sample the table shows 68,000 or so clones, just under 95% of which occur a single time. The top ten hold 2.9% of the sample. The CDR3 holds 16 amino acids from the cysteine to the phenylalanine. The read is trimmed to its CDR3 DNA, 48 bases read in frame from base 1. V was cut back by 5 bases and J by 2 bases, leaving a gap of 18 bases between them. The germline V gene (reference sequence) supplies CDR1 MNHEY and CDR2 SMNVEV.

Sequences were obtained from peripheral blood mononuclear cells (PBMCs). Recombination joined TRBV27 with TRBJ1-1, with no confidently assigned D gene. The TCR sequence derives from a man aged 40-50 years. The bases read TGTGCCAGCAGTCCCTATGGGCCGGGGATAAACACTGAAGCTTTCTTT. It translates to CASSPYGPGINTEAFF.